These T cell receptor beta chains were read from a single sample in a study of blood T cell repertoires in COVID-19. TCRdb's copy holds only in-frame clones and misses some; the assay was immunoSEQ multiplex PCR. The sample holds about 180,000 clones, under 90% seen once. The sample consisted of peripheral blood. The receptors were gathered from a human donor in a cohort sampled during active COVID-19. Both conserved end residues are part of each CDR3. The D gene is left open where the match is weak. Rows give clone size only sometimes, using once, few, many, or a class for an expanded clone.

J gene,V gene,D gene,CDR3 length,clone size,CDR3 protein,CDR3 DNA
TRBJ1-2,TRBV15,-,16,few,CATSSDRGGSFEGYTF,TGTGCCACCAGCTCCGATAGGGGGGGCTCCTTTGAGGGCTACACCTTC
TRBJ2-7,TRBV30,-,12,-,CAWSVRGYEQYF,TGTGCCTGGAGTGTACGGGGGTACGAGCAGTACTTC
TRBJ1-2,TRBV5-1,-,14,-,CASSLAEAPVGYTF,TGCGCCAGCAGCTTGGCCGAGGCCCCAGTTGGCTACACCTTC
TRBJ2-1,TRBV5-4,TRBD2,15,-,CASSFSGGTYNEQFF,TGTGCCAGCTCATTCAGCGGGGGGACGTACAATGAGCAGTTCTTC
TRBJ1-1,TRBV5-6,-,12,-,CASSRGSTEAFF,TGTGCCAGCAGCCGGGGTAGCACTGAAGCTTTCTTT
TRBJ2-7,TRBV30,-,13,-,CAWMTGGAYEQYF,TGTGCCTGGATGACCGGAGGGGCCTACGAGCAGTACTTC
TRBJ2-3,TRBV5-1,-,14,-,CASSWLASTDTQYF,TGCGCCAGCAGCTGGCTAGCGAGCACAGATACGCAGTATTTT
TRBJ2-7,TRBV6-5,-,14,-,CASTPGRGLYEQYF,TGTGCCAGCACCCCCGGCCGAGGGCTTTACGAGCAGTACTTC
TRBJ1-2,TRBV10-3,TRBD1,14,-,CAISERDRGRGYTF,TGTGCCATCAGTGAACGGGACAGGGGAAGAGGCTACACCTTC
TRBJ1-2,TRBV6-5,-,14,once,CASSYKQQTYGYTF,TGTGCCAGCAGTTACAAACAGCAAACCTATGGCTACACCTTC
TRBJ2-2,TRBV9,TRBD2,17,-,CASSTATSGGAHGELFF,TGTGCCAGCAGCACCGCCACTAGCGGGGGGGCCCATGGGGAGCTGTTTTTT
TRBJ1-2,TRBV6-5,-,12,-,CASRDRLYGYTF,TGTGCCAGCAGGGACAGACTATATGGCTACACCTTC
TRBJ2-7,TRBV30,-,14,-,CAWSDGVSSYEQYF,TGTGCCTGGAGTGACGGAGTTAGCTCCTACGAGCAGTACTTC
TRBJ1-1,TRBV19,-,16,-,CASRGGGIELNTEAFF,TGTGCCAGCCGGGGCGGGGGTATAGAGTTAAACACTGAAGCTTTCTTT
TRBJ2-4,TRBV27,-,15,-,CASSLSPRTKNIQYF,TGTGCCAGCAGTTTATCACCACGAACAAAAAACATTCAGTACTTC
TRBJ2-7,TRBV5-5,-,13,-,CASSRDLHYEQYF,TGTGCCAGCAGCCGGGACTTGCACTACGAGCAGTACTTC
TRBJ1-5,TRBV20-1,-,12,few,CSASSVNQPQHF,TGCAGTGCTAGTTCAGTCAATCAGCCCCAGCATTTT
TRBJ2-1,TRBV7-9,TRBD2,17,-,CASSLEAGGGLGNEQFF,TGTGCCAGCAGCTTAGAAGCGGGGGGTGGTTTGGGTAATGAGCAGTTCTTC
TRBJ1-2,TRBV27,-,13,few,CASSLGGIYGYTF,TGTGCCAGCAGTTTAGGAGGGATCTATGGCTACACCTTC
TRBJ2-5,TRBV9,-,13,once,CASSVAAQETQYF,TGTGCCAGCAGCGTAGCAGCGCAAGAGACCCAGTACTTC
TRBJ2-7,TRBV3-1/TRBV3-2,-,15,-,CASSQEEGVLYEQYF,TGTGCCAGCAGCCAAGAAGAGGGAGTCCTCTACGAGCAGTACTTC
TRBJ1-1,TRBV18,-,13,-,CASSPAPGTEAFF,TGTGCCAGCTCACCCGCCCCCGGGACTGAAGCTTTCTTT
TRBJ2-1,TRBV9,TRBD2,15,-,CASSVRLAGDNEQFF,TGTGCCAGCAGCGTCCGACTAGCGGGGGATAATGAGCAGTTCTTC
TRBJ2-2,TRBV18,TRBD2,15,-,CASSKTSGATGELFF,TGTGCCAGCTCCAAGACTAGCGGAGCCACCGGGGAGCTGTTTTTT
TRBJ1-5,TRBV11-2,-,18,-,CASSLGEGQTPFNQPQHF,TGTGCCAGCAGCTTAGGCGAGGGCCAGACCCCTTTCAATCAGCCCCAGCATTTT
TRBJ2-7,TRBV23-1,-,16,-,CASNASGPGGLYEQYF,TGCGCCAGCAACGCCTCGGGTCCAGGGGGGTTGTACGAGCAGTACTTC
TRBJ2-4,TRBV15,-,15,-,CATSRDLSVINIQYF,TGTGCCACCAGCAGAGATCTAAGCGTAATTAACATTCAGTACTTC
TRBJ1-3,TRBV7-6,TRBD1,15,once,CASRARTGLGNTIYF,TGTGCCAGCAGAGCAAGGACAGGCCTCGGAAACACCATATATTTT
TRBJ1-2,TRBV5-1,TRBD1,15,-,CASSLAPGQGGGYTF,TGCGCCAGCAGTCTGGCGCCCGGACAGGGTGGCGGCTACACCTTC
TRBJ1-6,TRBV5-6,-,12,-,CASGLGNSPLHF,TGTGCCAGCGGACTGGGGAATTCACCCCTCCACTTT
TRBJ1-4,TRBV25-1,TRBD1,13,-,CASSAGGREKLFF,TGTGCCAGCAGTGCAGGGGGGAGGGAAAAACTGTTTTTT
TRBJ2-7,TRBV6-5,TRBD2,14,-,CASRQRGISYEQYF,TGTGCCTCCCGGCAGCGGGGGATCTCCTACGAGCAGTACTTC
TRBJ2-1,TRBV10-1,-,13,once,CASSEMIGAEQFF,TGCGCCAGCAGTGAGATGATTGGGGCTGAGCAGTTCTTC
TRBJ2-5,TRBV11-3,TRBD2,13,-,CASSLGGDETQYF,TGTGCCAGCAGCTTGGGGGGGGACGAGACCCAGTACTTC
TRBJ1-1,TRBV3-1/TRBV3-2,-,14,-,CASSPQGLDTEAFF,TGTGCCAGCAGCCCACAGGGATTGGACACTGAAGCTTTCTTT
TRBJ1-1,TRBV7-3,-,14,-,CASSLSGLNTEAFF,TGTGCCAGCAGCTTAAGCGGTTTAAACACTGAAGCTTTCTTT
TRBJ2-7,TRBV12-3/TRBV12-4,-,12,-,CASSLTQYEQYF,TGTGCCAGCAGTTTAACACAGTACGAGCAGTACTTC
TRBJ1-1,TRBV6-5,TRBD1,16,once,CASSYAPGQGGTEAFF,TGTGCCAGCAGTTACGCCCCGGGACAGGGGGGCACTGAAGCTTTCTTT
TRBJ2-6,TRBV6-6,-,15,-,CASIAPSSGANVLTF,TGTGCCAGCATCGCTCCCAGCTCTGGGGCCAACGTCCTGACTTTC
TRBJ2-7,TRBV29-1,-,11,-,CSVETGSEQYF,TGCAGCGTTGAAACAGGTAGCGAGCAGTACTTC
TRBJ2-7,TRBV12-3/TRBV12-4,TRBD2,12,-,CASSWGGDEQYF,TGTGCCAGCAGTTGGGGGGGAGACGAGCAGTACTTC
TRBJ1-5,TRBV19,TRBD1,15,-,CASSPRDRVGQPQHF,TGTGCCAGTAGTCCCCGGGACAGGGTTGGTCAGCCCCAGCATTTT
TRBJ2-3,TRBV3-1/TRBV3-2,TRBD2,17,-,CASSQRSSGGSTDTQYF,TGTGCCAGCAGCCAACGTTCTAGCGGGGGGAGCACAGATACGCAGTATTTT
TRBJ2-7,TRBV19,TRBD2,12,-,CASRTPGGEQYF,TGTGCCAGTAGAACCCCGGGGGGGGAGCAGTACTTC
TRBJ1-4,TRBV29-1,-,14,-,CSGGEGRFNEKLFF,TGCAGCGGGGGGGAGGGCCGCTTTAATGAAAAACTGTTTTTT
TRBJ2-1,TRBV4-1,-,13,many,CASSRETSREQFF,TGCGCCAGCAGCCGAGAGACTAGTCGTGAGCAGTTCTTC